This T cell receptor beta chain appears in the sequencing data of a study of blood T cell repertoires in COVID-19. In the study overall: Italy, Spain and the United States were the sources of the convalescent and acute COVID-19 samples.

Source study methods: Researchers report that nucleated cell counts were estimated from reference gene primer amplification. Assay: immunoSEQ multiplex PCR; the TCRdb copy retains only in-frame clones and omits some. That table is the source of V, J and clone size, and D and trimming were worked out from the DNA. The data contain over 90,000 clones, approximately 80% of them singletons. Germline CDR1 and CDR2: MDHEN and SYDVKM. The CDR3 is 16 residues long. The V segment lost 3 bases and the J segment 3 bases; nucleotides outside the gene matches: 3. The sequence was collected from a man in his sixties with active or convalescent COVID-19. The specimen was peripheral blood. The V and J genes are TRBV28 and TRBJ2-3; 13 bases match TRBD2. Written as DNA, the CDR3 is TGTGCCAGCAGTTTGCCACTAGCGGGAGGGACAGATACGCAGTATTTT. Protein sequence: CASSLPLAGGTDTQYF.